This TCR beta chain was recovered during a study of control samples from healthy donors and cancer patients (dated by TCRdb to about 2020). With regard to this clone: Its antigen is still unknown. Per-base quality was not reported, and no clone a single base away is much larger than it.

The library came from the immunoSEQ multiplex PCR assay. In TCRdb, the immuneACCESS table is reduced to in-frame sequences with V and J assigned. These tables do not hold every clone; where another copy was compared, an unresolved V gene accounts for under half, and the others remain unexplained. This sample has about 410,000 clones in its table, and roughly 90% of those were observed once. About 6.3% of the sample rests with the top ten. V and J are trimmed by 2 bases and 4 bases, and the gene matches miss 15 bases of the junction. The CDR3 numbers 20 residues from cysteine through phenylalanine. This entry keeps only the CDR3 DNA: 60 bases, framed from base 1. From a lookup of the germline V gene, CDR1 and CDR2 are MDHEN and SYDVKM.

This receptor was obtained from a man in his forties or fifties with head and neck cancer. The sequence links TRBV28 to TRBJ2-7, and 15 bases in between align with TRBD2. The sample consisted of PBMCs. This receptor carries the CDR3 CASSLTITAGLAGGRYEQYF. The nucleotide sequence is TGTGCCAGCAGTTTAACTATAACGGCGGGACTAGCGGGAGGAAGGTACGAGCAGTACTTC.